This paragraph covers one T cell receptor beta chain sequence. The V end lost 2 bases, the J end lost 6 bases, and 9 bases lay between the germline ends. The CDR3 runs 13 residues. CDR1 and CDR2 (germline): SEHNR, FQNEAQ (reference sequence). Assay used: immunoSEQ multiplex PCR; TCRdb lists only in-frame clones, some missing. The table records some 120,000 clones, about nine tenths of them present only once. This sample stems from a study of blood T cell repertoires in COVID-19. Across the study: The cDNA or gDNA used as material had been derived from T cells, B-cell-depleted T cells, or PBMCs.

The chain has TRBV7-9 and TRBJ2-3; D may be TRBD1 (5 bases). Source material: peripheral blood. The sequence came from a human donor with active COVID-19. The donor label of this sample is uncertain. The DNA for the CDR3 is TGTGCCAGCAGCTTAAGCAGGGTGGATACGCAGTATTTT. This encodes CASSLSRVDTQYF.